A single T cell receptor beta chain is shown here with its context. The antigen remains undetermined. The data derive from a study of CD8 T cells in Susac syndrome. In the study overall: Among the Susac syndrome patients sequenced, over five had active disease and roughly 8 were in remission. Study results and caveats: Where Susac syndrome CD4+ T cell repertoires were concerned, no clonal expansion was evident.

Reverse transcription of about 0.5 to 1 ug RNA used random hexamers. A single record per CDR3 protein comes from TCRdb applying MiXCR to the immunoSEQ multiplex PCR reads. The top ten clones hold approximately 0.1% of a sample with under 200,000 distinct CDR3 sequences, around 95% of them seen once. The patients with Susac syndrome satisfied recently defined diagnostic criteria for either definite or probable disease. TEMRA cells underwent FACS enrichment and CD8+ and CD4+ T cells underwent negative isolation. The TCR originated in a human donor with Susac syndrome. Sequencing was performed on CD4+ T cells from PBMCs.

CDR3 DNA: TGTGCCAGTAGTATACAGGAGGGTGAGCAGTTCTTC. This encodes CASSIQEGEQFF. The rearrangement links TRBV19 to TRBJ2-1; tentatively, D is TRBD2 (6 bases). V dropped 2 bases and J dropped 9 bases, with 8 bases sitting between them. Germline CDR1 reads LNHDA; CDR2 reads SQIVND (reference sequence). The CDR3 consists of 12 residues.